This T cell receptor (beta chain) comes out of a study of HIV-infected children after antiretroviral therapy interruption (dated 2019 in TCRdb). With respect to the entire study: Eight children, all with CD4+ count above 500 and viral load below 50 copies/ml, were included, of whom four were on planned treatment interruption and four were on continuous treatment. A median age of roughly 9.6 years was recorded in the interruption group, and a median age of 8 years was recorded in the continuous treatment group. Most participating children had recorded exposure to EBV and CMV. In the interruption arm, samples were obtained at week 0, week 12, end of interruption (week 24 or 48), and about 3 years after study end. For the continuous-treatment arm, samples from the corresponding weeks 0, 48 and 150 were analyzed. TCR repertoires were compared between children on planned treatment interruption and children on continuous antiretroviral treatment, alongside thymic output measurements.

The method behind the library was 3' RACE. To correct PCR amplification bias, TCR libraries were generated from RNA with a 3' RACE protocol that used unique molecular identifiers. Up to 12 amplicon libraries were pooled and sequenced on an Illumina MiSeq with v2 2x250 paired-end chemistry. In the authors' own workflow: Decombinator was used to process the reads, assigning V and J genes and CDR3 and applying barcode-based correction of errors and PCR bias. Before the Gini coefficient was calculated with the R ineq package, repertoires were subsampled to the same depth. CDR3 similarity was assessed with GLIPH, Hamming distance and a shared triplet metric. Starting from the raw public reads, TCRdb applied fastp trimming at Q25, assembled clones with MiXCR and retained in-frame beta chains. Every distinct CDR3 protein forms one entry, paired with its most common genes and DNA. The V and J calls shown here were made by TCRdb, not taken from the authors' results. The sample records approximately 95,000 distinct CDR3 sequences, approximately 6.9% of which are singletons. The top ten clones comprise roughly 1% of the sample.

The CDR3 numbers 12 residues from cysteine through phenylalanine. Only CDR3 DNA remains: 36 bases, in frame from the first base. The junction shows trimming of 7 bases on V and 14 bases on J, plus 15 bases between the germline ends. According to the germline V gene, CDR1 reads ENHRY and CDR2 reads SYGVKD. Comments on this clonotype: Its antigen target is currently unknown. No much larger clonotype is one base removed from it; base qualities were not supplied.

Results the study describes overall, beyond this receptor: For naive CD4+ repertoires of PTI patients, CDR3 sharing between time points dropped once interruption began, while many sequences were shared between the end of interruption and 3 years later. An increase in the naive CD4+ Gini coefficient was observed by the end of treatment interruption, suggesting clonal expansion, and a return to baseline was observed by 3 years. The low number of patients is regarded as a limitation, and the data should be interpreted with caution. Sorted CD45RA+ naive cells might include minor non-naive CD45RA+ populations such as EMRA or stem memory cells.

The treatment or condition label here, explained by the study, means: PENTA 11 planned treatment interruption arm or continuous ART arm. Participants were children from the United Kingdom aged 2 to 15 years who had received at least three-drug ART for at least 24 weeks. Cryopreserved PBMCs with at least 5 million viable cells were required; a few candidate patients were excluded for low viable PBMC yield. Using a FACSAria III cell sorter, naive CD4+ CD45RA+ CD45RO- T cells were FACS-sorted out of thawed PBMCs. The sorted cells were fixed, and RNA was then extracted with the RNeasy FFPE kit and afterward with the RNeasy Micro kit.

The sequence came from a pool of human donors with HIV. The input for sequencing was CD45RA+ CD4+ T cells from PBMCs, pooled from several time points, taken from a donor given antiretroviral therapy, either interrupted or continuous. According to the study, the label for this sample's cell subset or site signals: naive CD4+ CD45RA+ CD45RO- T cells. The rearranged chain carries TRBV10-3 and TRBJ1-6, with an unclear D gene assignment. Read as DNA, the sequence is TGTGCCATCAAGGGATCGACTCTCACCCTCCACTTT. It encodes CAIKGSTLTLHF.